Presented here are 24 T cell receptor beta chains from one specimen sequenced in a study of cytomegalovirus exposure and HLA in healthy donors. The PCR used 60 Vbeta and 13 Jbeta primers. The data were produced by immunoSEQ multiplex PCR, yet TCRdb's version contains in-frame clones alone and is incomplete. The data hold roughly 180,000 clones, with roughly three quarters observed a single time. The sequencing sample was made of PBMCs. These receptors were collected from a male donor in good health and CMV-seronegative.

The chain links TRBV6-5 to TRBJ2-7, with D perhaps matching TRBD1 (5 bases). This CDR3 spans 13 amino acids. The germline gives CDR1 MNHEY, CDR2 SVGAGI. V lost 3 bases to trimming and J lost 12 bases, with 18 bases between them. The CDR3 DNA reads TGTGCCAGCAGTTATTCTCTGGGGCAGGGCGCGTACTTC. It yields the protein CASSYSLGQGAYF.

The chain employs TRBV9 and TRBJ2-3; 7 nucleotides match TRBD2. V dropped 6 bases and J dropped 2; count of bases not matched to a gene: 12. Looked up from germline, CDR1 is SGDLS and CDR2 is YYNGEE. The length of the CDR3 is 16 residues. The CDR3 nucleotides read TGTGCCAGCAACCCCGGGCTAGGGAGGGCCACAGATACGCAGTATTTT. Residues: CASNPGLGRATDTQYF.

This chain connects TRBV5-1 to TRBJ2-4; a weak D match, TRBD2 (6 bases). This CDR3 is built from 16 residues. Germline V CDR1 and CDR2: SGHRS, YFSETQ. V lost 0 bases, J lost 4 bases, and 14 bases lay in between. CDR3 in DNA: TGCGCCAGCAGCTTGGACCTCGCGGGGACTAAAAACATTCAGTACTTC. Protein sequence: CASSLDLAGTKNIQYF.

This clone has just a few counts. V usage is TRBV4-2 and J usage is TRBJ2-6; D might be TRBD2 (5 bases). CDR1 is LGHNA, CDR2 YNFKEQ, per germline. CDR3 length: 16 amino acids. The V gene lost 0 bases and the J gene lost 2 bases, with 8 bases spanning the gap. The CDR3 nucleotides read TGTGCCAGCAGCCAAGATGGAGGAGCTGGGGCCAACGTCCTGACTTTC. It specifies CASSQDGGAGANVLTF.

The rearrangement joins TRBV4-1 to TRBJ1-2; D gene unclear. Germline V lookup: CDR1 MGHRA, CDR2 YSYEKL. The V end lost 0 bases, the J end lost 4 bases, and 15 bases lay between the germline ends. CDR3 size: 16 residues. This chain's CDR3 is CASSQEPPLVSYGYTF. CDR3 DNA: TGCGCCAGCAGCCAAGAACCCCCTCTCGTGAGCTATGGCTACACCTTC.

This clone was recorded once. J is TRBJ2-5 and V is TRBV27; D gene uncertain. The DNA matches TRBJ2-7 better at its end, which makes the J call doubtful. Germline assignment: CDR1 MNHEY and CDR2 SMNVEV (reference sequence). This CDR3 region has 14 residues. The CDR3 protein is CASSPTWSSYEQYF. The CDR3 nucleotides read TGTGCCAGCAGTCCAACCTGGAGCTCCTACGAGCAGTACTTC.

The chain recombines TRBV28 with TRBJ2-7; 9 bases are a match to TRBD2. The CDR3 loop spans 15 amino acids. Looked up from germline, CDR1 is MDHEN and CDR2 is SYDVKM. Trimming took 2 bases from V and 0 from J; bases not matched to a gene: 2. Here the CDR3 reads CASSLLAGHSYEQYF. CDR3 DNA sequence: TGTGCCAGCAGTTTACTAGCGGGACACTCCTACGAGCAGTACTTC.

The CDR3 sequence is CASSIGGGGMNTEAFF. CDR3 nucleotides: TGTGCCAGTAGTATAGGGGGCGGGGGTATGAACACTGAAGCTTTCTTT. The chain recombines TRBV19 with TRBJ1-1; TRBD1 is a possible D gene (5 bases). Germline V gene sequence: CDR1 LNHDA, CDR2 SQIVND (reference sequence). Trimming took 1 base from V and 0 from J, leaving 12 bases between them. This CDR3 comprises 16 residues.

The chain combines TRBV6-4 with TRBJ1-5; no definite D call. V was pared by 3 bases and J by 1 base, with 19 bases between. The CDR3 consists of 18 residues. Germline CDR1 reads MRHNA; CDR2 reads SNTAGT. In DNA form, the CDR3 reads TGTGCCAGCAGTGAGCCGTACGAACCGGGATACAGCAATCAGCCCCAGCATTTT. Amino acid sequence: CASSEPYEPGYSNQPQHF.

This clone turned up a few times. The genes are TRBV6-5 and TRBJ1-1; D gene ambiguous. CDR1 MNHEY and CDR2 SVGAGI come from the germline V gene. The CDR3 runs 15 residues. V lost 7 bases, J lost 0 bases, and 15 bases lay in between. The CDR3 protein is CASNRAGGLNTEAFF. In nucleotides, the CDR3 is TGTGCCAGCAATCGGGCCGGCGGGTTGAACACTGAAGCTTTCTTT.

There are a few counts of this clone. This CDR3 is CATHRANTGELFF. The CDR3 coding sequence is TGTGCCACCCACAGGGCGAACACCGGGGAGCTGTTTTTT. The rearrangement uses TRBV28 and TRBJ2-2; tentatively, D is TRBD1 (6 bases). There are 13 residues in the CDR3. The germline CDR1 and CDR2 sequences are MDHEN and SYDVKM. The V gene lost 10 bases and the J gene lost 0 bases, with 9 bases spanning the gap.

The CDR3 reads CASRHLTGRRNYGYTF. The DNA of the CDR3 is TGTGCCAGCAGACACCTGACAGGGCGGAGGAACTATGGCTACACCTTC. V usage is TRBV5-6 and J usage is TRBJ1-2; TRBD1 matches at 7 bases. Germline V CDR1 and CDR2: SGHDT, YYEEEE. Germline trimming cut 5 bases from V and 2 bases from J; bases unmatched to any gene: 12. The CDR3 is 16 amino acids.

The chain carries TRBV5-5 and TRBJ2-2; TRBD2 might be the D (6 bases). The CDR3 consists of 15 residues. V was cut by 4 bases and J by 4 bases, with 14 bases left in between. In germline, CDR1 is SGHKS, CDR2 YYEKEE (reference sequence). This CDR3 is CASSPLAGTTGELFF. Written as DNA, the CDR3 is TGTGCCAGCAGCCCGCTCGCGGGAACCACCGGGGAGCTGTTTTTT.

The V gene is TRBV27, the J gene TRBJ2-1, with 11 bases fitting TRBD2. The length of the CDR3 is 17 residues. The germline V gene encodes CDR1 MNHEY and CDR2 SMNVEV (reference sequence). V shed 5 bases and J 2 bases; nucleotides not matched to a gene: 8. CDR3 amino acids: CASSHPLAGGPYNEQFF. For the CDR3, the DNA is TGTGCCAGCAGTCACCCGTTAGCGGGGGGGCCCTACAATGAGCAGTTCTTC.

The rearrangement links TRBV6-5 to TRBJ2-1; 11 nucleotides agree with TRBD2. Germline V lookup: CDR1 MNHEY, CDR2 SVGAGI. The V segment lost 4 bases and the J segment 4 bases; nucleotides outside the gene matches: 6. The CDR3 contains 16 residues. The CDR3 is CASSSMGTSGYNEQFF. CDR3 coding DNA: TGTGCCAGCAGTTCCATGGGGACTAGCGGTTACAATGAGCAGTTCTTC.

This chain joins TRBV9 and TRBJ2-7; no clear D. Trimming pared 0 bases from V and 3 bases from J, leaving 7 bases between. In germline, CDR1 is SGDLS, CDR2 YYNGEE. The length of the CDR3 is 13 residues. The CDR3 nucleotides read TGTGCCAGCAGCGTAGACCCAGTCTACGAGCAGTACTTC. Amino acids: CASSVDPVYEQYF.

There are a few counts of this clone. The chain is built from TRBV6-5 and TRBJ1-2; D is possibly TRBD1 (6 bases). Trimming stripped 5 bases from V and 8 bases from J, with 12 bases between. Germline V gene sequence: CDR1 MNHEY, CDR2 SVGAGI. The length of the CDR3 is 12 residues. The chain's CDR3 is CASSALGGGYTF. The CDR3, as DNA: TGTGCCAGCAGTGCCCTTGGGGGCGGCTACACCTTC.

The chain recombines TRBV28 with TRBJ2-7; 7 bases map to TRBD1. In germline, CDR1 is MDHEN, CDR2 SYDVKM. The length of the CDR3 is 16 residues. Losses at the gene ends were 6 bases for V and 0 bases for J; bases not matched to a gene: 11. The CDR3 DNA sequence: TGTGCCAGCAGGGGGACCCGGGACAGACCCTCCTACGAGCAGTACTTC. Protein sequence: CASRGTRDRPSYEQYF.

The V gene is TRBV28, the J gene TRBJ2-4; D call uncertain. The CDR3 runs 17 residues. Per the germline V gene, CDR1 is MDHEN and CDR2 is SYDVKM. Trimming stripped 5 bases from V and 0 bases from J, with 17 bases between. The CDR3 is CASSPSTVSLAKNIQYF. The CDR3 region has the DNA TGTGCCAGCAGTCCGTCTACAGTATCGCTAGCCAAAAACATTCAGTACTTC.

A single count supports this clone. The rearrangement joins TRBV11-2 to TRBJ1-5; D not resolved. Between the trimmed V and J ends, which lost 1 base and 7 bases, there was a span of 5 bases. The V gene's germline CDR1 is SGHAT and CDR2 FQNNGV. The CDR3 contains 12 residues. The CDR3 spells CASSLGGQPQHF. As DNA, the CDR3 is TGTGCCAGCAGCTTAGGAGGACAGCCCCAGCATTTT. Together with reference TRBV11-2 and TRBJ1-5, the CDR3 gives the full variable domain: EAGVAQSPRYKIIEKRQSVAFWCNPISGHATLYWYQQILGQGPKLLIQFQNNGVVDDSQLPKDRFSAERLKGVDSTLKIQPAKLEDSAVYLCASSLGGQPQHFGDGTRLSIL.

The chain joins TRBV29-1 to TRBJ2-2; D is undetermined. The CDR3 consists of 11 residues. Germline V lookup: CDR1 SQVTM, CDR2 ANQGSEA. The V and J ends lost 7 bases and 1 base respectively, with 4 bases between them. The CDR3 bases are TGCAGCGCACTGAACACCGGGGAGCTGTTTTTT. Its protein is CSALNTGELFF.

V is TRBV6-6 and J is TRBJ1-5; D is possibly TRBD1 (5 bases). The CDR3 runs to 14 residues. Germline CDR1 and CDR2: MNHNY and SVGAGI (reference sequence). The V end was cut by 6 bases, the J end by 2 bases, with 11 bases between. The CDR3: CASSPGSGNQPQHF. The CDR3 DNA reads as TGTGCCAGCAGCCCAGGGTCGGGCAATCAGCCCCAGCATTTT.

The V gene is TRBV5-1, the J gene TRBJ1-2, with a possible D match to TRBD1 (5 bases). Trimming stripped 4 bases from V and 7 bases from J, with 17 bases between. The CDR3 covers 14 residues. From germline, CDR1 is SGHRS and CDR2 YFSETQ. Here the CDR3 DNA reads TGCGCCAGCAGCCTTCTGGGAGGGACGGGTGGCTACACCTTC. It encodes CASSLLGGTGGYTF.

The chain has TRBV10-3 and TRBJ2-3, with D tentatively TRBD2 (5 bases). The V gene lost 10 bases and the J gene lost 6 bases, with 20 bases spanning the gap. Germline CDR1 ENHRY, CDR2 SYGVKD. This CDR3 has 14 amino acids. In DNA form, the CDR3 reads TGTGCCAGCGAGGACGGGCGGGTCGTGGATACGCAGTATTTT. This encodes CASEDGRVVDTQYF.